The rows below give T cell receptor beta chains drawn from one sample of a study of blood T cells in healthy people across ages. One entry per CDR3 protein, called by TCRdb with MiXCR from the 5' RACE reads. The repertoire holds about a million distinct CDR3 sequences, with 35% to 40% as singletons. What was sequenced was blood. The receptor set was obtained from a man between 18 and 29 years old in good health. Both conserved end residues are part of each CDR3. Fields, in order: CDR3 DNA, CDR3 protein, J gene, V gene, clone size, D gene. A D gene is named only where the DNA matches it firmly. Only part of the rows carry a size: once, few, many, or a class if the clone is expanded.

TGTGCCAGCAGCTTCGCTCGCTCTCCCGATACGCAGTATTTT CASSFARSPDTQYF TRBJ2-3 TRBV7-8 few .
TGTGCCAGCAGCCCCCCCGCTACATACAATGAGCAGTTCTTC CASSPPATYNEQFF TRBJ2-1 TRBV28 . .
TGCAGCGTTGTATACAGGAGCACAGATACGCAGTATTTT CSVVYRSTDTQYF TRBJ2-3 TRBV29-1 few .
TGTGCCAGCAGGGGACCCTATGGCAATCAGCCCCAGCATTTT CASRGPYGNQPQHF TRBJ1-5 TRBV6-6 . .
TGCGCCAGCAGCTTGGCCTTCAGGTCGCGGACCCAGTACTTC CASSLAFRSRTQYF TRBJ2-5 TRBV5-1 . .
TGTGCCAGCAGTTACTCGAGTTTAGCGGGGGAAACCCAGTACTTC CASSYSSLAGETQYF TRBJ2-5 TRBV6-2/TRBV6-3 . TRBD2
TGCAGTGCTAGGACCCGGGACAGGGGATCCACAGATACGCAGTATTTT CSARTRDRGSTDTQYF TRBJ2-3 TRBV20-1 . TRBD1
TGTGCCAGCAGCTTAGATGTGGACTCACCCCTCCACTTT CASSLDVDSPLHF TRBJ1-6 TRBV7-3 . .
TGTGCCAGCAGCCAAGAGCAGCGGCCCCAAGAGACCCAGTACTTC CASSQEQRPQETQYF TRBJ2-5 TRBV14 few .
TGTGCCAGCAGTACCGGGACAGTAGAGACCCAGTACTTC CASSTGTVETQYF TRBJ2-5 TRBV6-2/TRBV6-3 . TRBD1
TGCGCCAGCAGCCAAGAATCGACGGGTCCCGGGGAGCTGTTTTTT CASSQESTGPGELFF TRBJ2-2 TRBV4-3 . .
TGTGCCAGCAGCGCAGGCGAAGGTGAAGCTTTCTTT CASSAGEGEAFF TRBJ1-1 TRBV9 . .
TGTGCCAGCAGTTTCGTGGTGGAGGGCTGGGAAAAACTGTTTTTT CASSFVVEGWEKLFF TRBJ1-4 TRBV12-3/TRBV12-4 . .
TGCAGCGTTGAATACGGTAGACGCTACGAGCAGTACTTC CSVEYGRRYEQYF TRBJ2-7 TRBV29-1 . .
TGTGCCAGCAGCTTGGCTAGCGGATATACCAACAATGAGCAGTTCTTC CASSLASGYTNNEQFF TRBJ2-1 TRBV7-2 . TRBD2
TGTGCCAGCAGCCCAGGGGACAGGTCGAACACTGAAGCTTTCTTT CASSPGDRSNTEAFF TRBJ1-1 TRBV4-2 few TRBD1
TGTGCCAGCAGCTTTGCAGGTCTAGACCCGAAGGGCGATACGCAGTATTTT CASSFAGLDPKGDTQYF TRBJ2-3 TRBV7-9 . .
TGTGTCAGCAGCCCTTCCACCCGGGGCTCACAAGAGACCCAGTTCTTC CVSSPSTRGSQETQFF TRBJ2-1 TRBV12-3/TRBV12-4 . .
TGCAGCGTTGAAGATCACAATAAATTCAACGAGCAGTACTTC CSVEDHNKFNEQYF TRBJ2-7 TRBV29-1 few .
TGCGCCAGCAGCTTGACTAGCGGGGGGGATACGCAGTATTTT CASSLTSGGDTQYF TRBJ2-3 TRBV5-1 once TRBD2
TGCAGTGCCCAGCGAGACGAGCAGTACTTC CSAQRDEQYF TRBJ2-7 TRBV20-1 few .
TGTGCCAGCAGCTGGACAGGGGAAGGCGGGGAGCTGTTTTTT CASSWTGEGGELFF TRBJ2-2 TRBV6-6 . TRBD1